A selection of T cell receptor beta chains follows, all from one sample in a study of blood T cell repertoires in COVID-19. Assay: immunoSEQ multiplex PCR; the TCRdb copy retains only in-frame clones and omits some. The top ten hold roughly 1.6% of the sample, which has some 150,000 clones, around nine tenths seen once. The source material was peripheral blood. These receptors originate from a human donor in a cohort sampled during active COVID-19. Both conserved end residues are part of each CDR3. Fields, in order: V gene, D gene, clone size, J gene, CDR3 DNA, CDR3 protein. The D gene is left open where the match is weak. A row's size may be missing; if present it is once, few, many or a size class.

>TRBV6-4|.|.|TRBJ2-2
TGTGCCAGCCGCGGGCGGAACACCGGGGAGCTGTTTTTT
CASRGRNTGELFF
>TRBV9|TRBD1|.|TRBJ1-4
TGTGCCAGCAGCGCCCGGACAGGGGCGAATGAAAAACTGTTTTTT
CASSARTGANEKLFF
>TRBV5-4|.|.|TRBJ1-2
TGTGCCAGCAGCGGAGGTGGCAGGGGTCCCTATGGCTACACCTTC
CASSGGGRGPYGYTF
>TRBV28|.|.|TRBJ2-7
TGTGCCAGCACCAACTATTACGAGCAGTACTTC
CASTNYYEQYF
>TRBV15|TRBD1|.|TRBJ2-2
TGTGCCACCTACGAGAGACAGGGGGTTGTAGCCGGGGAGCTGTTTTTT
CATYERQGVVAGELFF
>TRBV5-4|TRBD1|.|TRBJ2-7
TGTGCCAGCAGCCCCGCCGGACAGGGTATGAACGAGCAGTACTTC
CASSPAGQGMNEQYF
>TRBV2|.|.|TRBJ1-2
TGTGCCAGCAGTGAAGTGCAGGGCACTGGCTACACCTTC
CASSEVQGTGYTF
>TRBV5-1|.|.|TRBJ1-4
TGCGCCAGCAGGGAAGAGGCAACTAATGAAAAACTGTTTTTT
CASREEATNEKLFF
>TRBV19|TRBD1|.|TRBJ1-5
TGTGCCAGTAGTATATGGGACAGTAGCCAGCCCCAGCATTTT
CASSIWDSSQPQHF
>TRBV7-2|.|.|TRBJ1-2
TGTGCCAGCAGCCCCGACAGGCGGAACTATGGCTACACCTTC
CASSPDRRNYGYTF
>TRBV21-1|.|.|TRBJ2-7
TGTGCCAGCAGCAAGGCTTCTCCCCTGGTCGAGCAGTACTTC
CASSKASPLVEQYF
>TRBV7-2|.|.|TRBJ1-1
TGTGCCAGCAATATATGGGGGGGGAACACTGAAGCTTTCTTT
CASNIWGGNTEAFF
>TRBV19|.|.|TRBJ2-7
TGTGCCAGTAGTATAGTAAATTCGGCAGGGAGGTCCTACGAGCAGTACTTC
CASSIVNSAGRSYEQYF
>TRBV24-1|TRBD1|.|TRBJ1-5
TGTGCCACCAGTGATTCGACAGGGGGATACAGCAATCAGCCCCAGCATTTT
CATSDSTGGYSNQPQHF
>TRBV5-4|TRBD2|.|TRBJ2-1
TGTGCCAGCAGCCCGGGGGGGGACTCCTACAATGAGCAGTTCTTC
CASSPGGDSYNEQFF
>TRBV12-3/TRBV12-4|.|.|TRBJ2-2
TGTGCCAGCGGAGTGACAGGAACCGGGGAGCTGTTTTTT
CASGVTGTGELFF
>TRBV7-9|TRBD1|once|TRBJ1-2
TGTGCCAGCAGCCCGGGACAGCAATCCGACACGGGTGGCTACACCTTC
CASSPGQQSDTGGYTF
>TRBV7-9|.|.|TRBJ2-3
TGTGCCAGCAGCCACCGAGAGAGAGATACGCAGTATTTT
CASSHRERDTQYF
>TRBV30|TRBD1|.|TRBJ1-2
TGTGCCTGGGAGGCAGGGGGCTATGGCTACACCTTC
CAWEAGGYGYTF
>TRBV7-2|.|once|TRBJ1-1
TGTGCCAGCAGCTTTGGACAGAGCACTGAAGCTTTCTTT
CASSFGQSTEAFF
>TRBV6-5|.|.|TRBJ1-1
TGTGCCAGCAGTTTCGCAGGGTCCACTGAAGCTTTCTTT
CASSFAGSTEAFF
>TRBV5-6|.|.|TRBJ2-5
TGTGCCAGCAGGCCGATTGGGTTGGGGCCGGAGACCCAGTACTTC
CASRPIGLGPETQYF
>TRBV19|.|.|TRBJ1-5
TGTGCCACCGGAGCAGGGGTATCTCAGCCCCAGCATTTT
CATGAGVSQPQHF
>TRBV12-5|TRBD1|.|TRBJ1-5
TGTGCTAGTGGTTTGGGTACAGGGGCCCCCAATCAGCCCCAGCATTTT
CASGLGTGAPNQPQHF
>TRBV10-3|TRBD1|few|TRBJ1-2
TGTGCCATCAGTGTTAGGACAGGGGAAGGGAACGGCTATGGCTACACCTTC
CAISVRTGEGNGYGYTF
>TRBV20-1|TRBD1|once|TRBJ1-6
TGCAGTGCTAGTTTCAGGGGGTCACCCCTCCACTTT
CSASFRGSPLHF
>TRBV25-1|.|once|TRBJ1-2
TGTGCCAGCAGTGATGGGGAGATTAGCGGCTACACCTTC
CASSDGEISGYTF
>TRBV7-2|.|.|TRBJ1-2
TGTGCCAGCAGCTTAGCCTCGGGAGGCTATGGCTACACCTTC
CASSLASGGYGYTF
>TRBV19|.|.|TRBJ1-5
TGTGCCAGTAGTATAGTAGGCGGGGGGGAGCCCCAGCATTTT
CASSIVGGGEPQHF
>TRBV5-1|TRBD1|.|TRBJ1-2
TGCGCCAGCAGCTTGGATGTGGGACAGCCATCTTACACCTTC
CASSLDVGQPSYTF
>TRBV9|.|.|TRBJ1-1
TGTGCCAGCAGCGTAGGGGGGGATTCTCGAGAAGCTTTCTTT
CASSVGGDSREAFF
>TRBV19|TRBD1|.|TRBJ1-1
TGTGCCGCCGGGACAGGGGGAGTCGGTACTGAAGCTTTCTTT
CAAGTGGVGTEAFF
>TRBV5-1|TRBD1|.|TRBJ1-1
TGCGCCAGCAGCTTGGTAGGGACAGGGGACACTGAAGCTTTCTTT
CASSLVGTGDTEAFF
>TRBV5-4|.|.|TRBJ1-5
TGTGCCAGCAGCTTTAGGGGTAGCAATCAGCCCCAGCATTTT
CASSFRGSNQPQHF
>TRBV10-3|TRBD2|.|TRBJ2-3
TGTGCCATCAGCCGGGGGGGGACTTCTGCAGATACGCAGTATTTT
CAISRGGTSADTQYF
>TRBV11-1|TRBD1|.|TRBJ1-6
TGTGCCAGCAGCTTCCAGACGACAGGGAATTCACCCCTCCACTTT
CASSFQTTGNSPLHF
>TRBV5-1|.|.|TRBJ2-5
TGCGCCAGCAGCTTGGAGGCAGGGGTGGAGACCCAGTACTTC
CASSLEAGVETQYF
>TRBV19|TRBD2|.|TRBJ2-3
TGTGCCAGGGGGATTGGACTAGCGGGGTTGGATACGCAGTATTTT
CARGIGLAGLDTQYF
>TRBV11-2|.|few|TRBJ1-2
TGTGCCAGCAGCCCACCCCGGAGGGTTTATGGCTACACCTTC
CASSPPRRVYGYTF
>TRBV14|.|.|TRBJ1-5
TGTGCCAGCAGCCACGGACTGCAGCCCCAGCATTTT
CASSHGLQPQHF
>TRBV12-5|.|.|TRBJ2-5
TGTGCTAGTGCCCAGAAGGAGACCCAGTACTTC
CASAQKETQYF
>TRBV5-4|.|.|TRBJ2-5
TGTGCCAGCAGCTTAACGGGGAGAGAGACCCAGTACTTC
CASSLTGRETQYF
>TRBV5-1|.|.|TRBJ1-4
TGCGCCAGCAGCTTGGTCCCAGGTTTGGAAAAACTGTTTTTT
CASSLVPGLEKLFF
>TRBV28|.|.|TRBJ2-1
TGTGCCAGCAGCAACAGGGTTGACTACAATGAGCAGTTCTTC
CASSNRVDYNEQFF
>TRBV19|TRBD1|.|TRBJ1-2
TGTGCCACCAGAGGGACAGGGAGGGGTGGCTATGGCTACACCTTC
CATRGTGRGGYGYTF
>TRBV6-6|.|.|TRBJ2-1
TGTGCCAGCAGTCAGACTAGCTCCTACAATGAGCAGTTCTTC
CASSQTSSYNEQFF
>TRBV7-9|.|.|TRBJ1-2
TGTGCCAGCAGCTTCCGCGGGGGGAACACCTTC
CASSFRGGNTF
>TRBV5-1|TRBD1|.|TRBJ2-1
TGCGCCAGCAGCTTGGGAGGGGGCCAGGACTTTAATGAGCAGTTCTTC
CASSLGGGQDFNEQFF